Following are 6 T cell receptor beta chains from one sample sequenced in a study of blood T cell repertoires in COVID-19. Clones were read by immunoSEQ multiplex PCR, and TCRdb kept only the in-frame ones, dropping some. The data hold approximately 400,000 clones, with approximately 93% observed a single time. Material: PBMCs or T cells enriched from blood (not recorded which). The source is a woman aged 40 to 50 who had been exposed to COVID-19.

The chain employs TRBV5-1 and TRBJ1-5; 8 positions agree with TRBD1. Germline values: CDR1 SGHRS, CDR2 YFSETQ. The CDR3 consists of 15 residues. V shed 4 bases and J 4 bases; nucleotides not matched to a gene: 7. CDR3 residues: CASSLGTGLNQPQHF. The CDR3 DNA sequence: TGCGCCAGCAGCCTCGGGACAGGATTAAATCAGCCCCAGCATTTT.

The chain links TRBV2 to TRBJ1-1, with a tentative D call TRBD1 (5 bases). The CDR3 is made up of 11 amino acids. The ends were cut back, 7 bases at V and 6 bases at J, with 9 bases in the middle. CDR1 and CDR2 (germline): SNHLY, FYNNEI. CDR3 nucleotide sequence: TGTGCCAGCATCAGGGCAGCTGAAGCTTTCTTT. Its protein is CASIRAAEAFF.

V gene TRBV5-1 combines with J gene TRBJ1-4; 10 nucleotides align to TRBD1. CDR1 and CDR2 (germline): SGHRS, YFSETQ. The CDR3 runs to 15 residues. The J segment lost 5 bases and the V segment lost 4 bases, leaving 5 bases of the junction unmatched. The chain's CDR3 is CASSLRQGANEKLFF. Written as DNA, the CDR3 is TGCGCCAGCAGCCTACGACAGGGGGCAAATGAAAAACTGTTTTTT.

The count of this clone is one. The J gene is TRBJ1-1, the V gene TRBV12-3 or TRBV12-4, with unresolved D. The CDR3 has 13 amino acids. V lost 0 bases and J lost 11, with 13 bases in between. CDR3 coding DNA: TGTGCCAGCAGTTTAGCTTCCCGAGGTGAGGCTTTCTTT. Encoded protein: CASSLASRGEAFF.

This sequence joins TRBV6-1 and TRBJ1-2; D not resolved. Trimming took off 0 bases at V and 8 bases at J, with 7 bases between the two ends. The CDR3 has 12 amino acids. Germline CDR1 and CDR2: MNHNS and SASEGT. The CDR3 DNA is TGTGCCAGCAGTGAAGCGGGCCTCGGCTACACCTTC. It specifies CASSEAGLGYTF.

The J gene is TRBJ1-2, the V gene TRBV11-2; unclear D gene. The germline CDR1 and CDR2 sequences are SGHAT and FQNNGV. The CDR3 length is 14 residues. The V and J ends lost 0 bases and 3 bases respectively, with 8 bases between them. DNA for the CDR3: TGTGCCAGCAGCTTAGATATCGGGGACTATGGCTACACCTTC. Its translation is CASSLDIGDYGYTF.